This TCR beta chain was found in a study of vaccination and CD4 T cells after COVID-19. Comments on this clonotype: Its antigen is currently unknown.

An Oncomine TCR Beta short-read assay was used to sequence the DNA from cultured CD4+ T cells. One entry per CDR3 protein, called by TCRdb with MiXCR from the PCR reads. The data show more than 9,500 distinct CDR3 sequences, with around 53% seen just once and 28% held by the top ten. The V end was cut by 4 bases, the J end by 4 bases, with 10 bases between. This CDR3 has 13 amino acids. Germline V gene data show CDR1 as SGDLS and CDR2 as YYNGEE. Treatment here: approximately nine-day PBMC culture with coronavirus spike peptide pools or control peptides (ViraFEST assay). Fresh medium (containing IL-2) replaced half the medium on days 3 and 7.

The receptor comes from a human donor who had recovered from COVID-19. Sequencing was performed on CD4+ T cells from blood, cultured in vitro. V usage is TRBV9 and J usage is TRBJ2-3; no firm D call. The CDR3 loop is CASSLRLADTQYF. The CDR3 DNA follows: TGTGCCAGCAGCTTAAGATTAGCAGATACGCAGTATTTT.